Each of the 21 T cell receptor beta chains below was sequenced from the same sample in a study of blood T cell repertoires in COVID-19 (dated by TCRdb to between 2020 and 2021). Library generation was performed with the immunoSEQ multiplex PCR assay. Drawn from immuneACCESS, this table holds only the in-frame rearrangements with V and J called that TCRdb kept. Clones are partly lost; checked studies trace under half to an unresolved V gene and leave the rest unexplained. The sample contains some 150,000 clones, about 91% of them found a single time. Approximately 0.95% of the sample goes to the ten largest clones. The sample was peripheral blood. These TCRs come from a woman aged 50 to 60 with acute or convalescent COVID-19.

J is TRBJ1-3 and V is TRBV28; maybe TRBD1 (5 bases). In germline, CDR1 is MDHEN, CDR2 SYDVKM. This CDR3 region has 14 residues. Trimming left V 6 bases short and J 7 bases short, with 16 bases between. DNA of the CDR3: TGTGCCAGCAGGCCGGGACTAGCTATGAACACCATATATTTT. Amino acid sequence: CASRPGLAMNTIYF. The variable domain in full, completed from reference TRBV28 and TRBJ1-3, reads DVKVTQSSRYLVKRTGEKVFLECVQDMDHENMFWYRQDPGLGLRLIYFSYDVKMKEKGDIPEGYSVSREKKERFSLILESASTNQTSMYLCASRPGLAMNTIYFGEGSWLTVV.

A note on this clone: This sample includes further DNA sequences coding for the same CDR3. The chain uses TRBV18 and TRBJ2-7, with D maybe TRBD2 (5 bases). Germline CDR1 KGHSH, CDR2 LQKENI. Trimming shortened V by 6 bases and J by 0 bases, and 9 bases separated the two germline ends. CDR3 length: 13 residues. CDR3 sequence reads: CASSPGSSYEQYF. The CDR3 bases are TGTGCCAGCTCTCCGGGAAGCTCCTACGAGCAGTACTTC.

This chain joins TRBV2 and TRBJ2-5, with D possibly matching TRBD1 (6 bases). CDR3 length: 16 residues. V was cut by 3 bases and J by 2 bases, with 16 bases left in between. CDR1 SNHLY and CDR2 FYNNEI come from the germline V gene. In DNA form, the CDR3 reads TGTGCCAGCAGTGAGGGATTTACAGGGAATCAAGAGACCCAGTACTTC. This encodes CASSEGFTGNQETQYF.

The CDR3 nucleotides are TGTGCCACCAGTGACACAGGGAAAAGCGGGAGGGCCGAAGATACGCAGTATTTT. It encodes CATSDTGKSGRAEDTQYF. The rearrangement uses TRBV24-1 and TRBJ2-3; 10 positions match TRBD2. Unmatched junction bases numbered 14, after V lost 4 bases and J lost 5 bases. The CDR3 is made up of 18 amino acids. From germline, CDR1 is KGHDR and CDR2 SFDVKD.

The J gene is TRBJ1-5, the V gene TRBV7-9, with D tentatively TRBD1 (6 bases). Germline loops: CDR1 SEHNR, CDR2 FQNEAQ (reference sequence). The CDR3 is 15 residues long. Trimming pared 5 bases from V and 4 bases from J, leaving 15 bases between. The CDR3, as DNA: TGTGCCAGCAGCCCGTGGGACAATCTGAATCAGCCCCAGCATTTT. Translating gives CASSPWDNLNQPQHF.

This chain connects TRBV20-1 to TRBJ2-4, with TRBD2 matching 13 bases. Trimming at V came to 3 bases and at J to 8 bases, leaving 10 bases not matched to a gene. In germline, CDR1 is DFQATT, CDR2 SNEGSKA (reference sequence). The CDR3 length is 16 residues. For the CDR3, the DNA is TGCAGTGCTAGTTTAGGACTAGCGGGAGCAGCAGACATTCAGTACTTC. This encodes CSASLGLAGAADIQYF.

The chain links TRBV10-3 to TRBJ1-3; unclear D gene. Trimming pared 6 bases from V and 0 bases from J, leaving 6 bases between. Germline V gene data show CDR1 as ENHRY and CDR2 as SYGVKD. The CDR3 is made up of 13 amino acids. The CDR3 DNA reads as TGTGCCATCAGCGGGAGCTCTGGAAACACCATATATTTT. It is translated as CAISGSSGNTIYF.

This clone was detected a few times. The chain has TRBV10-2 and TRBJ1-2; a weak D match, TRBD1 (5 bases). Trimming left V 5 bases short and J 5 bases short, with 9 bases between. The germline V gene has CDR1 WSHSY and CDR2 SAAADI. The CDR3 sequence is 12 residues long. The CDR3 spells CASSPSGYGYTF. CDR3 coding DNA: TGCGCCAGCAGTCCCTCAGGGTATGGCTACACCTTC.

The chain couples TRBV3-1 (or the pseudogene TRBV3-2) to TRBJ1-2; 8 positions agree with TRBD1. This CDR3 region has 14 residues. Unmatched junction bases numbered 9, after V lost 4 bases and J lost 8 bases. Germline V CDR1 and CDR2: LGHDT, YNNKEL (reference sequence). The CDR3 coding sequence is TGTGCCAGCAGCCTAACACTCAGGGGGCACGGCTACACCTTC. This translates into CASSLTLRGHGYTF.

The J gene is TRBJ1-2, the V gene TRBV5-6; TRBD1 matches at 12 bases. Germline V gives CDR1 SGHDT, CDR2 YYEEEE. With V trimmed by 4 bases and J by 1 base, 5 bases remained unmatched. The CDR3 is made up of 16 amino acids. CDR3 in DNA: TGTGCCAGCAGCAGGGACAGGGGGCGATTTAACTATGGCTACACCTTC. Amino acid sequence: CASSRDRGRFNYGYTF.

This chain connects TRBV5-1 to TRBJ2-5; maybe TRBD2 (6 bases). Per the germline V gene, CDR1 is SGHRS and CDR2 is YFSETQ. V lost 1 base and J lost 5, with 18 bases in between. This CDR3 spans 16 amino acids. The CDR3 coding sequence is TGCGCCAGCAGCTTGATGGGTTCGGGAGCTAGGGAGACCCAGTACTTC. This encodes CASSLMGSGARETQYF. The full variable domain, with the rest looked up from reference TRBV5-1 and TRBJ2-5, is KAGVTQTPRYLIKTRGQQVTLSCSPISGHRSVSWYQQTPGQGLQFLFEYFSETQRNKGNFPGRFSGRQFSNSRSEMNVSTLELGDSALYLCASSLMGSGARETQYFGPGTRLLVL.

V is TRBV7-9 and J is TRBJ2-2; D unresolved. V was pared by 4 bases and J by 1 base, with 10 bases between. Germline V gene sequence: CDR1 SEHNR, CDR2 FQNEAQ (reference sequence). The CDR3 contains 15 residues. The CDR3 nucleotides read TGTGCCAGCAGCTCATACTCGGTGAACACCGGGGAGCTGTTTTTT. This translates into CASSSYSVNTGELFF.

The DNA for the CDR3 is TGTGCCGGCAGGCACAACTATAATTCACCCCTCCACTTT. This translates into CAGRHNYNSPLHF. V gene TRBV30 combines with J gene TRBJ1-6; D is ambiguous. Germline-derived CDR1 and CDR2 are GTSNPN and SVGIG (reference sequence). The CDR3 runs 13 residues. The V gene lost 8 bases and the J gene lost 3 bases, with 11 bases spanning the gap.

The rearrangement joins TRBV5-5 to TRBJ2-6; no clear D gene. Germline V CDR1 and CDR2: SGHKS, YYEKEE (reference sequence). This CDR3 comprises 16 residues. Trimming took 3 bases from V and 1 from J, leaving 11 bases between them. The CDR3 is CASSWRRESGANVLTF. CDR3 DNA sequence: TGTGCCAGCAGCTGGCGGAGAGAGTCTGGGGCCAACGTCCTGACTTTC. Variable domain in full (rest from reference TRBV5-5 and TRBJ2-6): DAGVTQSPTHLIKTRGQQVTLRCSPISGHKSVSWYQQVLGQGPQFIFQYYEKEERGRGNFPDRFSARQFPNYSSELNVNALLLGDSALYLCASSWRRESGANVLTFGAGSRLTVL.

The chain combines TRBV12-3 or TRBV12-4 with TRBJ2-2; D is unresolved. V was clipped by 3 bases and J by 2 bases, with 4 bases between them. This CDR3 is 13 amino acids long. This chain's CDR3 is CASSFINTGELFF. The DNA for the CDR3 is TGTGCCAGCAGTTTTATTAACACCGGGGAGCTGTTTTTT.

This clone has a handful of counts. V gene TRBV19 combines with J gene TRBJ1-6; possibly TRBD1 for D (6 bases). CDR3 length: 14 amino acids. CDR1 and CDR2 from the germline V gene are LNHDA and SQIVND (reference sequence). Trimming left V 5 bases short and J 8 bases short, with 13 bases between. CDR3 DNA: TGTGCCAGTAGTTTCCAGGGGAGTGATTCACCCCTCCACTTT. It encodes CASSFQGSDSPLHF.

The chain combines TRBV28 with TRBJ1-4, with D possibly matching TRBD1 (5 bases). V dropped 6 bases and J dropped 2 bases, with 16 bases sitting between them. Germline-derived CDR1 and CDR2 are MDHEN and SYDVKM. The CDR3 is 16 amino acids. CDR3 DNA sequence: TGTGCCAGCAGACTCTTCCAGGGAGGGACTAATGAAAAACTGTTTTTT. Translated, it gives CASRLFQGGTNEKLFF.

This clone came up once. The rearrangement uses TRBV6-5 and TRBJ1-1; 8 bases are shared with TRBD1. CDR1 MNHEY and CDR2 SVGAGI come from the germline V gene. With V trimmed by 4 bases and J by 12 bases, 19 bases remained unmatched. The CDR3 loop spans 16 amino acids. The CDR3 DNA is TGTGCCAGCAGTTCTCCAGCGGGGCAGGGGGCACATGGAACTTTCTTT. Its protein product is CASSSPAGQGAHGTFF.

The CDR3 nucleotides read TGTGCCAGCAGCGTAGGGCTAGCGGGAGCCTACGAGCAGTACTTC. This sequence encodes CASSVGLAGAYEQYF. This sequence joins TRBV9 and TRBJ2-7, with 10 bases that match TRBD2. Germline V gene data show CDR1 as SGDLS and CDR2 as YYNGEE. This CDR3 is 15 amino acids long. The trim removed 0 bases at V and 2 bases at J, leaving 2 bases unmatched. Drawing the rest from reference TRBV9 and TRBJ2-7, the complete variable domain is DSGVTQTPKHLITATGQRVTLRCSPRSGDLSVYWYQQSLDQGLQFLIQYYNGEERAKGNILERFSAQQFPDLHSELNLSSLELGDSALYFCASSVGLAGAYEQYFGPGTRLTVT.

The chain has TRBV5-4 and TRBJ2-6; the match to TRBD1 covers 11 bases. Germline V CDR1 and CDR2: SGHNT, YYREEE (reference sequence). V lost 4 bases, J lost 4 bases, and 4 bases stayed unmatched. The CDR3 length is 16 residues. The CDR3, as DNA: TGTGCCAGCAGCGGACAGGGGGCGCGAGGGGCCAACGTCCTGACTTTC. Translating it yields CASSGQGARGANVLTF.

CDR3 bases: TGTGCCATCAGTGAAGGAGATGAGAGGAATCAGCCCCAGCATTTT. Its translation is CAISEGDERNQPQHF. V is TRBV10-3 and J is TRBJ1-5; D is undetermined. V shed 3 bases and J shed 4 bases, with 13 bases lying between them. Germline V gene sequence: CDR1 ENHRY, CDR2 SYGVKD. The CDR3 contains 15 residues.